This T cell receptor beta chain was captured in a study of T cell changes during pregnancy in multiple sclerosis. The germline V gene encodes CDR1 SGHNT and CDR2 YENEEA. The V segment lost 7 bases and the J segment 6 bases; nucleotides outside the gene matches: 5. The CDR3 extends over 14 amino acids. Libraries were prepared by immunoSEQ multiplex PCR; TCRdb keeps only in-frame clonotypes and omits some of them. The table shows tens of thousands of clones, with 80% to 90% occurring only once. Material: CD4+ T cells from peripheral blood mononuclear cells, obtained in the first trimester of pregnancy. The sequence was collected from a female donor with multiple sclerosis, enrolled in a pregnancy study. The V and J genes are TRBV11-3 and TRBJ2-1; 11 bases align to TRBD2. CDR3 region: CASTTSGRSNEQFF. In DNA form, the CDR3 reads TGTGCCAGCACCACTAGCGGGAGAAGCAATGAGCAGTTCTTC.